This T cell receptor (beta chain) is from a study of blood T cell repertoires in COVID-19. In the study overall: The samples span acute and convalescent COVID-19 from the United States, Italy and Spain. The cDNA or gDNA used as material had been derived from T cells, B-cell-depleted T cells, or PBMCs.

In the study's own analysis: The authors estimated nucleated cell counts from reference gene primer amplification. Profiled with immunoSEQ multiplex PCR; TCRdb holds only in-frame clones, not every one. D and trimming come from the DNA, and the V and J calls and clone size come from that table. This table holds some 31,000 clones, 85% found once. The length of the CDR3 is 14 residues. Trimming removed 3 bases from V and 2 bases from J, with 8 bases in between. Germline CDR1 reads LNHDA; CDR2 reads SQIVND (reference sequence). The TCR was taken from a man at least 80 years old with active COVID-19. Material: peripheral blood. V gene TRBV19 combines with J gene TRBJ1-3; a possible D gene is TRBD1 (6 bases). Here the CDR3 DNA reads TGTGCCAGTAGTATTGACAGGACTGGAAACACCATATATTTT. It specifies CASSIDRTGNTIYF.